The clone carrying this T cell receptor (beta chain) was seen ten or more times. Using its own MiXCR run on the 5' RACE reads, TCRdb lists one record per CDR3 protein. The sample shows approximately 290,000 distinct CDR3 sequences, approximately 16% of them seen only once. This sample was included in a study of T-cell memory formation after mild COVID-19. Trimming left V 0 bases short and J 8 bases short, with 12 bases between. This CDR3 has 14 amino acids. Germline CDR1 SGHRS, CDR2 YFSETQ. This TCR came from a man between 18 and 35 years old who had mild COVID-19 (a few samples of this study predate the infection). Cell type and time point are not known. The sample consisted of PBMCs or a T cell subset sorted from them (not recorded which). This chain uses TRBV5-1 with TRBJ2-1; D uncertain. The chain's CDR3 is CASSLEWGRDEQFF. DNA of the CDR3: TGCGCCAGCAGCTTGGAGTGGGGAAGGGATGAGCAGTTCTTC.